This T cell receptor beta chain was sequenced during a study of Ad26.COV2.S vaccination and SARS-CoV-2 variants. Here immunoSEQ multiplex PCR was the method, and the copy in TCRdb shows in-frame clones only, minus some. The profile shows approximately 350,000 clones, roughly 80% of them singletons. Treatment of the sample: approximately 18 received Ad26.COV2.S at low or high dose, single or two shots; roughly five received placebo; per-sample allocation not given. Samples came from day 63 after the first vaccine or placebo injection. The V and J ends lost 1 base and 3 bases respectively, with 6 bases between them. The germline CDR1 and CDR2 sequences are MNHNS and SASEGT. The CDR3 spans 13 residues.

The chain uses TRBV6-1 and TRBJ2-5; maybe TRBD1 (6 bases). The input for sequencing was peripheral blood, taken in a trial of Ad26.COV2.S vaccine versus placebo. The TCR comes from a person aged 18 to 59 who received the Ad26.COV2.S COVID-19 vaccine or a placebo. The CDR3 coding sequence is TGTGCCAGCAGTGAAGACAGGGAAGAGACCCAGTACTTC. Translated, it gives CASSEDREETQYF.